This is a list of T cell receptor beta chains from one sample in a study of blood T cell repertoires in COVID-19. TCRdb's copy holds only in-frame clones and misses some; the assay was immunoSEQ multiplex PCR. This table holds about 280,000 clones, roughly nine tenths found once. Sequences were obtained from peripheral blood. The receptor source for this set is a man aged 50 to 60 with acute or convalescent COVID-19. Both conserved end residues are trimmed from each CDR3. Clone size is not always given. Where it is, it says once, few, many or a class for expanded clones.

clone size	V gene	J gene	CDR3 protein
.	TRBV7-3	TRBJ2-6	ASSLRQGAGGANVLT
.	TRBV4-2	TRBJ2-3	ASSQGSLAGGPGTDTQY
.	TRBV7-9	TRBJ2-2	ASSLLDGNTGELF
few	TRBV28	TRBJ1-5	ASIRGMGNQPQH
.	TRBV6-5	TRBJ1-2	ASSPQGESLGGYT
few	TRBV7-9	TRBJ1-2	ASSLVRGGPFGYT
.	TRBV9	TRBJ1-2	ASSDGGGEDYGYT
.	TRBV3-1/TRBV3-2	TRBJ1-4	ASSQSGTVNEKLF
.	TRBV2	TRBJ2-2	ATSVERNTGELF
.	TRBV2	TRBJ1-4	ASSDVGATNEKLF
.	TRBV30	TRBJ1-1	AWSLWGDTEAF
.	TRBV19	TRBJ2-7	AETWTGPLYEQY
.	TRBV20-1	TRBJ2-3	SASRSTGGITDTQY
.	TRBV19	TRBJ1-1	ASSTRGREPVNTEAF
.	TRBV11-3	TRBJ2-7	ASSTSRDSTYEQY
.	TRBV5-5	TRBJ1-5	ASSFLDQPQH
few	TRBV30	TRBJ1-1	AWKPSKNTEAF
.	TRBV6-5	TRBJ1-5	ASSYGQDQPQH
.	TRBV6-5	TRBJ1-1	ASSQTNTEAF
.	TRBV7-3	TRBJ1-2	ASSLPGQRNYGYT
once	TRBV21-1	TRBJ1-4	ASSPPGEPNEKLF
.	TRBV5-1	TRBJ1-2	ASQPGQGTGYT
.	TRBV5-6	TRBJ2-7	ASSHDSSYEQY
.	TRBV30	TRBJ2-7	AWSPPGSPYEQY
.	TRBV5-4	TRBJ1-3	ASSLAAGGLNTIY
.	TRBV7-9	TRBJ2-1	ASSLTGVIRNEQF
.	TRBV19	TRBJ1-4	ASSTAGREKLF
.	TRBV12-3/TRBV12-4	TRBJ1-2	ASSLTENYGYT
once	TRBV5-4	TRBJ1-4	ASSRGLNGEKLF
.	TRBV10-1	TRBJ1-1	ASSESKGVRNTEAF
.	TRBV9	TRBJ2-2	ASSGPDTGELF
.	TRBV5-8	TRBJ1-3	ASIPWRGSGNTIY
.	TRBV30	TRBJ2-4	AWKKIPPNGDIQY
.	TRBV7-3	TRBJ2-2	ASSQTPRSGWAGELF
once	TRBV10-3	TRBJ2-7	ATTGQGNDEQY
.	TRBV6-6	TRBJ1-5	ASSYNRGAGQPQH
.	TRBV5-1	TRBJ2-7	ASSSTRPSGGYEQY
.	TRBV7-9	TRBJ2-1	ASSLFGLAGEHNEQF
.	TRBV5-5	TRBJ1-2	ASSLVGGTGAGYGYT
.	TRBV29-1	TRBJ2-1	SVGPEGEQF
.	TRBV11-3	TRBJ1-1	ASSLEAGSAEAF
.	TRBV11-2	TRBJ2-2	ASRKGTGGRGGELF
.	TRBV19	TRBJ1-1	ASSIVGGPTEAF
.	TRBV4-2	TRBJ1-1	ASSPSAGENTEAF
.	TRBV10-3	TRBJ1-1	ATNSWLDTEAF
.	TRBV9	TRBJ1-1	ASSLTGENTEAF
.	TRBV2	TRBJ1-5	ASSEDRVSTTGYQPQH
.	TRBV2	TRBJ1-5	ASSDWGLDSNQPQH
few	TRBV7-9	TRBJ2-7	ASSPGEAAIVEQY
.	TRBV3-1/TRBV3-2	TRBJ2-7	ASSPRELAGTYEQY
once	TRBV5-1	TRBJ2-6	ASSLDRAGANVLT
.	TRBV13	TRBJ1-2	ASSSGLPYYGYT
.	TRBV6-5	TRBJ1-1	ASSYRLVQGAEAF